The 21 T cell receptor beta chains below all came from one sample that was sequenced in a study of OX40 agonist ivuxolimab in advanced cancers. Only in-frame clones appear in the TCRdb table, and some are missing; sequencing was by immunoSEQ multiplex PCR. Of approximately 70,000 clones listed, 65% to 90% are singletons. The starting material was CD4+ or CD8+ T cells sorted from blood, obtained in a trial of the OX40 agonist ivuxolimab. The receptor set was obtained from an adult with an advanced solid tumor such as melanoma, head and neck, liver or kidney cancer.

The chain has TRBV5-4 and TRBJ2-7, with D uncertain. Germline CDR1 and CDR2: SGHNT and YYREEE (reference sequence). CDR3 length: 14 amino acids. V lost 4 bases and J lost 2, with 13 bases in between. This CDR3 is CASSLAGPPYEQYF. The CDR3, as DNA: TGTGCCAGCAGCCTCGCCGGGCCCCCCTACGAGCAGTACTTC.

This chain links TRBV6-5 with TRBJ1-3; TRBD1 agrees at 8 bases. Germline V gives CDR1 MNHEY, CDR2 SVGAGI. After removal of 5 bases from V and 4 bases from J, the junction contained 7 bases not matched to a gene. The CDR3 contains 15 residues. The CDR3, as DNA: TGTGCCAGCAGTCCGGAGACAGGGGCCGGAAACACCATATATTTT. It specifies CASSPETGAGNTIYF.

The rearrangement links TRBV18 to TRBJ1-5; 7 bases match TRBD1. CDR1 is KGHSH and CDR2 is LQKENI in the germline V gene. With V trimmed by 2 bases and J by 1 base, 5 bases remained unmatched. This CDR3 is built from 16 residues. The CDR3 loop is CASSPLGGESNQPQHF. DNA of the CDR3: TGTGCCAGCTCACCATTAGGGGGCGAAAGCAATCAGCCCCAGCATTTT.

The rearrangement uses TRBV5-1 and TRBJ2-7; 10 positions match TRBD2. CDR3 length: 15 amino acids. Losses at the gene ends were 0 bases for V and 5 bases for J; bases not matched to a gene: 5. Per germline, CDR1 SGHRS and CDR2 YFSETQ. CDR3 loop: CASSLEAGGLNEQYF. For the CDR3, the DNA is TGCGCCAGCAGCTTGGAAGCGGGGGGGCTAAACGAGCAGTACTTC.

This chain links TRBV18 with TRBJ1-1; TRBD1 agrees at 8 bases. The V segment lost 3 bases and the J segment 4 bases; nucleotides outside the gene matches: 1. The CDR3 consists of 13 residues. Germline V gene lookup returns CDR1 KGHSH and CDR2 LQKENI. The CDR3 DNA is TGTGCCAGCTCACCGGGACAGGCCACTGAAGCTTTCTTT. Its protein is CASSPGQATEAFF.

The rearrangement joins TRBV30 to TRBJ2-3; a weak D match, TRBD2 (5 bases). Per the germline V gene, CDR1 is GTSNPN and CDR2 is SVGIG (reference sequence). V lost 4 bases and J lost 2, with 16 bases in between. There are 15 residues in the CDR3. The CDR3, as DNA: TGTGCCTGGACCCCCCGCCAGCGGCCCACAGATACGCAGTATTTT. Protein: CAWTPRQRPTDTQYF.

The V and J genes are TRBV7-2 and TRBJ2-7, with D perhaps TRBD1 or TRBD2 (5 bases each). CDR1 is SGHTA and CDR2 is FQGNSA in the germline V gene. The ends were cut back, 7 bases at V and 4 bases at J, with 17 bases in the middle. This CDR3 contains 14 residues. DNA for the CDR3: TGTGCCAGCAACATAGGGGTGGGACGGTACGAGCAGTACTTC. Its protein is CASNIGVGRYEQYF. Full variable domain (remainder filled in from reference TRBV7-2 and TRBJ2-7): GAGVSQSPSNKVTEKGKDVELRCDPISGHTALYWYRQSLGQGLEFLIYFQGNSAPDKSGLPSDRFSAERTGGSVSTLTIQRTQQEDSAVYLCASNIGVGRYEQYFGPGTRLTVT.

This clone was detected only once. The rearrangement joins TRBV5-1 to TRBJ2-7; weak D call: TRBD1 (6 bases). V lost 4 bases and J lost 2, with 10 bases in between. CDR1 and CDR2 from the germline V gene are SGHRS and YFSETQ. The CDR3 totals 13 residues. In DNA, the CDR3 is TGCGCCAGCAGCAAACGGGACACCTACGAGCAGTACTTC. Its protein product is CASSKRDTYEQYF.

This clone was found once. The chain carries TRBV14 and TRBJ1-1; 9 bases are shared with TRBD1. The CDR3 contains 16 residues. V was pared by 2 bases and J by 4 bases, with 8 bases of the junction left unmatched. The germline gives CDR1 SGHDN, CDR2 FVKESK. CDR3 bases: TGTGCCAGCAGCCAATCCACAGGGGGCGGACGCACTGAAGCTTTCTTT. Translation: CASSQSTGGGRTEAFF.

The chain employs TRBV5-1 and TRBJ1-5; 7 nucleotides match TRBD1. The CDR3 is 15 amino acids. The germline CDR1 and CDR2 sequences are SGHRS and YFSETQ. V gave up 3 bases and J gave up 3 bases; unmatched junction bases: 6. The CDR3 sequence is CASSSAGQSNQPQHF. The DNA for the CDR3 is TGCGCCAGCAGCTCGGCGGGACAGTCCAATCAGCCCCAGCATTTT. Combining the CDR3 with reference TRBV5-1 and TRBJ1-5 gives the whole variable domain KAGVTQTPRYLIKTRGQQVTLSCSPISGHRSVSWYQQTPGQGLQFLFEYFSETQRNKGNFPGRFSGRQFSNSRSEMNVSTLELGDSALYLCASSSAGQSNQPQHFGDGTRLSIL.

The CDR3 DNA sequence: TGTGCCAGCAGTTTAAACAGGGACGATGCTTTCTTT. It yields the protein CASSLNRDDAFF. The chain is built from TRBV28 and TRBJ1-1; maybe TRBD1 (6 bases). With 2 bases removed from V and 11 bases from J, the gap between germline ends came to 12 bases. The germline V gene has CDR1 MDHEN and CDR2 SYDVKM. This CDR3 spans 12 amino acids.

The V and J genes are TRBV6-6 and TRBJ2-7, with D perhaps matching TRBD1 (5 bases). The germline CDR1 and CDR2 sequences are MNHNY and SVGAGI (reference sequence). This CDR3 spans 15 amino acids. The V end was cut by 4 bases, the J end by 0 bases, with 13 bases between. CDR3 amino acids: CASSSFGQTSYEQYF. CDR3 sequence (DNA): TGTGCCAGCAGTTCCTTCGGACAAACCTCCTACGAGCAGTACTTC.

The V call is TRBV14, the J call TRBJ2-1, with 8 bases lining up with TRBD2. V was clipped by 2 bases and J by 5 bases; unmatched bases: 11. The CDR3 runs to 17 residues. Germline V gene sequence: CDR1 SGHDN, CDR2 FVKESK. Here the CDR3 reads CASSQLIFTSGHNEQFF. The CDR3 DNA sequence: TGTGCCAGCAGCCAACTTATATTTACTAGCGGCCACAATGAGCAGTTCTTC.

This rearrangement joins TRBV4-1 to TRBJ1-6; the D gene is possibly TRBD1 (6 bases). Between the trimmed V and J ends, which lost 0 bases and 0 bases, there was a span of 6 bases. This CDR3 is 16 amino acids long. Looked up from germline, CDR1 is MGHRA and CDR2 is YSYEKL. CDR3 in DNA: TGCGCCAGCAGCCAAGAAGGGGGCTCCTATAATTCACCCCTCCACTTT. Its protein product is CASSQEGGSYNSPLHF.

In its sample, this clone was seen a few times. The genes are TRBV6-6 and TRBJ2-7, with D unclear. Trimming took off 1 base at V and 5 bases at J, with 3 bases between the two ends. The germline gives CDR1 MNHNY, CDR2 SVGAGI (reference sequence). The length of the CDR3 is 11 residues. CDR3 bases: TGTGCCAGCAGTTACTTAGACGAGCAGTACTTC. Its protein product is CASSYLDEQYF.

The gene calls are TRBV19 and TRBJ2-2, with 9 bases fitting TRBD1. With V trimmed by 9 bases and J by 4 bases, 3 bases remained unmatched. This CDR3 spans 13 amino acids. In germline, CDR1 is LNHDA, CDR2 SQIVND (reference sequence). DNA for the CDR3: TGTGCCAGCGACAGGGGGGGCACCGGGGAGCTGTTTTTT. Translating gives CASDRGGTGELFF.

This clone was recorded a few times. The chain recombines TRBV7-9 with TRBJ2-7; tentative D call: TRBD1 (6 bases). The CDR3 is made up of 13 amino acids. V lost 5 bases to trimming and J lost 3 bases, with 11 bases between them. Germline V gene lookup returns CDR1 SEHNR and CDR2 FQNEAQ (reference sequence). CDR3 loop: CASSREQGYEQYF. CDR3 DNA sequence: TGTGCCAGCAGCCGGGAACAGGGCTACGAGCAGTACTTC.

This clone has at least ten counts. The V call is TRBV5-5, the J call TRBJ1-1; D is unclear. The germline CDR1 and CDR2 sequences are SGHKS and YYEKEE (reference sequence). Deletions cut 5 bases from V and 11 bases from J, with 19 bases between. The CDR3 is 13 amino acids. The CDR3 bases are TGTGCCAGCAGTACCCTAGGTCGGGCAGAGGCTTTCTTT. Its translation: CASSTLGRAEAFF.

This sequence joins TRBV5-4 and TRBJ2-5; 12 bases fit TRBD1. Germline V CDR1 and CDR2: SGHNT, YYREEE (reference sequence). The V segment lost 5 bases and the J segment 3 bases; nucleotides outside the gene matches: 8. The CDR3 covers 16 residues. The CDR3 DNA reads as TGTGCCAGCAGGGCCGGGACAGGGGGCGGAGAAGAGACCCAGTACTTC. Residues: CASRAGTGGGEETQYF.

V and J are TRBV28 and TRBJ2-5, with a tentative D call TRBD2 (5 bases). Between the trimmed V and J ends, which lost 6 bases and 5 bases, there was a span of 19 bases. CDR3 size: 15 residues. Germline values: CDR1 MDHEN, CDR2 SYDVKM. CDR3 amino acids: CASSPSPPRGETQYF. In nucleotides, the CDR3 is TGTGCCAGCAGCCCTAGCCCCCCGAGAGGGGAGACCCAGTACTTC.

V usage is TRBV7-9 and J usage is TRBJ1-5; tentatively, D is TRBD1 (5 bases). The CDR3 has 14 residues. Germline assignment: CDR1 SEHNR and CDR2 FQNEAQ (reference sequence). V shed 5 bases and J shed 4 bases, with 12 bases lying between them. The CDR3 protein is CASSRGTDNQPQHF. The CDR3 DNA reads TGTGCCAGCAGCCGTGGGACGGATAATCAGCCCCAGCATTTT. The whole variable domain, filled in from reference TRBV7-9 and TRBJ1-5, reads DTGVSQNPRHKITKRGQNVTFRCDPISEHNRLYWYRQTLGQGPEFLTYFQNEAQLEKSRLLSDRFSAERPKGSFSTLEIQRTEQGDSAMYLCASSRGTDNQPQHFGDGTRLSIL.